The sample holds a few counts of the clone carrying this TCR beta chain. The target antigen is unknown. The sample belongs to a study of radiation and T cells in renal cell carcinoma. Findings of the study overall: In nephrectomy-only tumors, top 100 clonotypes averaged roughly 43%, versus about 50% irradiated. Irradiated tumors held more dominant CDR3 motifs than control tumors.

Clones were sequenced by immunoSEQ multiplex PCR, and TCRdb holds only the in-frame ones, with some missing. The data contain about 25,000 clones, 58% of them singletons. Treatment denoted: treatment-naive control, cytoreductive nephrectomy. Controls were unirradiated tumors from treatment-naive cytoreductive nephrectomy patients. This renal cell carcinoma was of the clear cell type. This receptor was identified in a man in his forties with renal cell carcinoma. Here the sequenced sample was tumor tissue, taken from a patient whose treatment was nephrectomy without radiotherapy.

The CDR3 region has the DNA TGTGCCAGCAGCCCGGTGGTTGGCCAAGAGACCCAGTACTTC. Its translation is CASSPVVGQETQYF. V and J are TRBV7-2 and TRBJ2-5; D remains unclear. The CDR3 loop spans 14 amino acids. Germline V gene lookup returns CDR1 SGHTA and CDR2 FQGNSA. The germline V and J ends were trimmed by 5 bases and 1 base, with 11 bases remaining between them.